This T cell receptor (beta chain) is drawn from a study of post-analysis software for immune sequencing data. Study as a whole: Some patients lacked subtype; others had relapsing-remitting, secondary progressive or progressive-relapsing disease. Study-wide findings and caveats: There was significantly lower normalized Chao1 diversity in multiple sclerosis patients than in controls. Compared with controls, patients had more of roughly five TRBV segments, including TRBV5-6, TRBV5-1 and TRBV20-1.

TCR beta cDNA libraries included unique molecular identifiers. The source material, about 0.95 to 11 million T cells, gave rise to roughly 500,000 cDNA molecules. TCRdb ran MiXCR on the PCR reads and lists one entry per CDR3 protein. The table lists 750,000 to 950,000 distinct CDR3 sequences, about half of them singletons, with 4% to 5% in the top ten. The junction had 6 bases not matched to a gene; V was cut back by 5 bases and J by 4 bases. The germline V gene encodes CDR1 SQVTM and CDR2 ANQGSEA. The CDR3 extends over 14 amino acids. A word on this clonotype: What it recognizes is unknown.

The source material was blood. The sequence came from a girl aged 10 to 17 with multiple sclerosis. This chain links TRBV29-1 with TRBJ2-3; the match to TRBD2 covers 10 bases. CDR3 nucleotides: TGCAGCGTTTGTGGGAGCGGGAGGGCAGATACGCAGTATTTT. Encoded protein: CSVCGSGRADTQYF.